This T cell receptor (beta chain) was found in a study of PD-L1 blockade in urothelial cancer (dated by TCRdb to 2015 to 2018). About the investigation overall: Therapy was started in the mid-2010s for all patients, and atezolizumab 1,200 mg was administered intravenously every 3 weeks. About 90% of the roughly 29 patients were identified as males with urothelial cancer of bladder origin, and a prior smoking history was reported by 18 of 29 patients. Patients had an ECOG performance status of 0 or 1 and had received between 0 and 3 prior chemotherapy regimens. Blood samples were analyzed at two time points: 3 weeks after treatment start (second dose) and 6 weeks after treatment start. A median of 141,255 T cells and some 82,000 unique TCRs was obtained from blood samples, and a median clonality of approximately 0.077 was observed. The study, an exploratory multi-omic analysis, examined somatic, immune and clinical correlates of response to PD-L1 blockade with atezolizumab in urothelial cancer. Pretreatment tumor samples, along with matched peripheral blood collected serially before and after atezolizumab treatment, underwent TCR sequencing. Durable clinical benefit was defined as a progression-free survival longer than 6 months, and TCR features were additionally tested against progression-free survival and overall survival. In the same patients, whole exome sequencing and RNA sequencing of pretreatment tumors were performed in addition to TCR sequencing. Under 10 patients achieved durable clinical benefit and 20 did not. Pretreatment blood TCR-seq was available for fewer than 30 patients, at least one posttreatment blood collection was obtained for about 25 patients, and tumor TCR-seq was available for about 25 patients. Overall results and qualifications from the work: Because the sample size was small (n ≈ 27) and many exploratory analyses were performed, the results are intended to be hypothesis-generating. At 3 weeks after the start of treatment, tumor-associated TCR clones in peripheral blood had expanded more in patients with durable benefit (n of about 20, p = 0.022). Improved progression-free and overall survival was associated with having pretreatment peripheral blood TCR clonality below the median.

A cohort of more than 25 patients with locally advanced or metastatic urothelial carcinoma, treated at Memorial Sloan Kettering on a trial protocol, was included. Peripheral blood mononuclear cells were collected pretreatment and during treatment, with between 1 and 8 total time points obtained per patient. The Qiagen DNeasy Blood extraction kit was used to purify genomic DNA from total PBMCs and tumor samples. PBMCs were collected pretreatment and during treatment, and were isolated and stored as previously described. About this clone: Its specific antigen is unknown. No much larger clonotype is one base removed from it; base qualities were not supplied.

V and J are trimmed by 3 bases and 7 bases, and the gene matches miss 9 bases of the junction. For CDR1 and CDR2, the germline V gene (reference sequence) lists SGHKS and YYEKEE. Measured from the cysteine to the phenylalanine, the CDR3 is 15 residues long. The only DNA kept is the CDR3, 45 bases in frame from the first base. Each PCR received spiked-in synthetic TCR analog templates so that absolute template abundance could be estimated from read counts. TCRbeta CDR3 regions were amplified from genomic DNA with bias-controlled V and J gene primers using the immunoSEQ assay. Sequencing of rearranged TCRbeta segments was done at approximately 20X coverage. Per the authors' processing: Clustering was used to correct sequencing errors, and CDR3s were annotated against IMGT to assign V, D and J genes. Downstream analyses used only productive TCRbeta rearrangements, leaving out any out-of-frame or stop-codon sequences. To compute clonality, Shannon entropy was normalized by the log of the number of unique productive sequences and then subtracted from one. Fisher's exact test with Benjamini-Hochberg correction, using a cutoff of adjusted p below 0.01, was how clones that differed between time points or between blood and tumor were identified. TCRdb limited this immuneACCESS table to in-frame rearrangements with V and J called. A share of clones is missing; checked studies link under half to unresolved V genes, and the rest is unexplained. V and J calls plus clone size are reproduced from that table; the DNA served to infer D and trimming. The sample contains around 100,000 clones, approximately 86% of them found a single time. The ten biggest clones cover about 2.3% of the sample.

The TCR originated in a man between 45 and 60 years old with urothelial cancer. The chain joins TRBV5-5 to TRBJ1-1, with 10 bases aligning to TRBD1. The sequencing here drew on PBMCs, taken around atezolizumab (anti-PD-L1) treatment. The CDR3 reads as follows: CASSWGQGTPFEAFF. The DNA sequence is TGTGCCAGCAGCTGGGGACAGGGGACACCGTTTGAAGCTTTCTTT.